The TCR beta chain described here comes from a study of cytomegalovirus exposure and HLA in healthy donors. Study-wide points: TRBV6-2, TRBV6-3 and some other V segments were excluded as indistinguishable. Upon later analysis, TCR association rates were observed to vary by HLA locus, being highest for DRB1 and lowest for HLA-C. Many donors carried some public TCRs, although rarity characterized most TCR sequences.

A multiplex PCR was run with 60 Vbeta primers and 13 Jbeta primers. Produced via immunoSEQ multiplex PCR; TCRdb's table is partial and in-frame only. In total, the table holds 55,000 to 70,000 clones. CDR1 is KGHSH and CDR2 is LQKENI in the germline V gene. The CDR3 covers 16 residues. The V segment lost 3 bases and the J segment 7 bases; nucleotides outside the gene matches: 9. About this clone itself: The antigen is undetermined.

The receptor comes from a female donor in good health and CMV-seropositive. The sample consisted of PBMCs. V usage is TRBV18 and J usage is TRBJ2-1; 10 bases agree with TRBD2. The CDR3 spells CASSPQTSGIINEQFF. In DNA form, the CDR3 reads TGTGCCAGCTCACCCCAAACTAGCGGGATTATTAATGAGCAGTTCTTC.